This is a list of T cell receptor beta chains from one sample in a study of regulatory T cells in long-lasting Graves disease. TCRdb re-analysed the multiplex PCR reads in MiXCR, keeping a single row per CDR3 protein. This sample has about 460,000 distinct CDR3 sequences, with 22% found just once. Sequenced here: peripheral blood mononuclear cells (PBMCs), sampled when the disease was refractory, from a patient treated with antithyroid drugs. Receptors originate from a female donor with Graves disease. The CDR3 runs from the conserved cysteine through the conserved F or W. The D gene is left open where the match is weak. Some rows have no size entry. The others give once, few or many, or a class for an expanded clone.

V: TRBV4-1
D: NA
size: NA
J: TRBJ2-3
DNA: TGCGCCAGCGGGGGTGGGGTTGCCGCAGATACGCAGTATTTT
CDR3: CASGGGVAADTQYF

V: TRBV7-2
D: NA
size: NA
J: TRBJ2-7
DNA: TGTGCCAGCAGCCAAGTCCCGGGCAGGGGCTACGAGCAGTACTTC
CDR3: CASSQVPGRGYEQYF

V: TRBV6-1
D: NA
size: many
J: TRBJ1-1
DNA: TGTGCCATCCGCTACTTCATGAACACTGAAGCTTTCTTT
CDR3: CAIRYFMNTEAFF

V: TRBV28
D: TRBD1
size: few
J: TRBJ1-5
DNA: TGTGCCAGCTCACCCCGGGACAGGGTAAATAGCAATCAGCCCCAGCATTTT
CDR3: CASSPRDRVNSNQPQHF

V: TRBV30
D: TRBD1
size: NA
J: TRBJ2-7
DNA: TGTGCCTGGAGTTATCTTCAGGGGGCGCGGAACGAGCAGTACTTC
CDR3: CAWSYLQGARNEQYF

V: TRBV20-1
D: NA
size: few
J: TRBJ1-6
DNA: TGCAGTGCCACGGTGGACCCACCCCTCCACTTT
CDR3: CSATVDPPLHF

V: TRBV7-8
D: NA
size: NA
J: TRBJ2-3
DNA: TGTGCCAGCAGCTTGAACCCTAGCACAGATACGCAGTATTTT
CDR3: CASSLNPSTDTQYF

V: TRBV7-2
D: NA
size: few
J: TRBJ1-5
DNA: TGTGCCAGCAGCTTAGTAAGAAGTAGCAATCAGCCCCAGCATTTT
CDR3: CASSLVRSSNQPQHF

V: TRBV18
D: TRBD2
size: NA
J: TRBJ2-4
DNA: TGTGCCAGCTCACCACCGTCCGCGGGAGGTTTTACCAAAAACATTCAGTACTTC
CDR3: CASSPPSAGGFTKNIQYF

V: TRBV7-2
D: TRBD1
size: NA
J: TRBJ1-3
DNA: TGTGCCAGCAGCTTAGCAGGACAGGCTGGAAACACCATATATTTT
CDR3: CASSLAGQAGNTIYF

V: TRBV12-3/TRBV12-4
D: TRBD1
size: many
J: TRBJ1-2
DNA: TGTGCCAGCAGTCCACAGGGGGCCCCCTATGGCTACACCTTC
CDR3: CASSPQGAPYGYTF

V: TRBV29-1
D: TRBD1
size: many
J: TRBJ1-1
DNA: TGCAGCGTGGGACAGGGAGTCACAACTGAAGCTTTCTTT
CDR3: CSVGQGVTTEAFF

V: TRBV12-3/TRBV12-4
D: NA
size: many
J: TRBJ1-2
DNA: TGTGCCAGTTATACAGGGATTAACTATGGCTACACCTTC
CDR3: CASYTGINYGYTF

V: TRBV12-3/TRBV12-4
D: NA
size: many
J: TRBJ1-1
DNA: TGTGCCAGCAGTTTTATCACAGGGCCGAACACTGAAGCTTTCTTT
CDR3: CASSFITGPNTEAFF

V: TRBV3-1
D: NA
size: many
J: TRBJ1-4
DNA: TGTGCCAGCAGTCATGCCACGACTAATGAAAAACTGTTTTTT
CDR3: CASSHATTNEKLFF

V: TRBV5-1
D: NA
size: NA
J: TRBJ1-1
DNA: TGCGCCAGCAGCTTGGGATTGGCAGTGAACACTGAAGCTTTCTTT
CDR3: CASSLGLAVNTEAFF

V: TRBV14
D: NA
size: NA
J: TRBJ2-7
DNA: TGTGCCAGCAGCCCCCTGAGTGGGACGGTGAGAGACCGGGGGCAGTACTTC
CDR3: CASSPLSGTVRDRGQYF

V: TRBV5-6
D: NA
size: NA
J: TRBJ1-5
DNA: TGTGCCAGCAGCTTGGGGGTTGTAAATCAGCCCCAGCATTTT
CDR3: CASSLGVVNQPQHF

V: TRBV6-4
D: TRBD1
size: many
J: TRBJ1-6
DNA: TGTGCCAGCAGTGGGTTAGACAGGGACCACTCACCCCTCCACTTT
CDR3: CASSGLDRDHSPLHF

V: TRBV2
D: TRBD2
size: NA
J: TRBJ2-5
DNA: TGTGCCAGCCGAAAGGGGAGGGTTTTAGAGACCCAGTACTTC
CDR3: CASRKGRVLETQYF

V: TRBV24-1
D: NA
size: NA
J: TRBJ2-2
DNA: TGTGCCGCCAGTGCTCCCTCAGAGCTTGGTCGTCTGACCTGGGAGCTGTTTTTT
CDR3: CAASAPSELGRLTWELFF

V: TRBV11-2
D: TRBD1
size: many
J: TRBJ1-1
DNA: TGTGCCAGCAGCACCCGGGACAGAGAAAACACTGAAGCTTTCTTT
CDR3: CASSTRDRENTEAFF

V: TRBV20-1
D: NA
size: many
J: TRBJ1-5
DNA: TGCAGTGCTACGTCGCTACAGGGAAACAATCAGCCCCAGCATTTT
CDR3: CSATSLQGNNQPQHF

V: TRBV24-1
D: NA
size: many
J: TRBJ1-5
DNA: TGTGCCACCAGGGGAGGGGGGAGCAATCAGCCCCAGCATTTT
CDR3: CATRGGGSNQPQHF

V: TRBV2
D: NA
size: many
J: TRBJ2-6
DNA: TGTGCCAGCAGTCCCCAGGGTATCGCTGGGGCCAACGTCCTGACTTTC
CDR3: CASSPQGIAGANVLTF

V: TRBV6-1
D: TRBD2
size: many
J: TRBJ2-7
DNA: TGTGCCAGCAGATCGGGGGGAGACGAGCAGTACTTC
CDR3: CASRSGGDEQYF

V: TRBV5-5
D: TRBD1
size: NA
J: TRBJ2-5
DNA: TGTGCCAGCAGCTTCCCAACTACAGGGGGCGTGAGGGAGACCCAGTACTTC
CDR3: CASSFPTTGGVRETQYF

V: TRBV6-5
D: NA
size: few
J: TRBJ1-3
DNA: TGTGCCAGCAGTTTAGGTCGTCGGAGCTCTGGAAACACCATATATTTT
CDR3: CASSLGRRSSGNTIYF

V: TRBV28
D: TRBD1
size: NA
J: TRBJ1-6
DNA: TGTGCCAGCAGCACCGGGACAGGTACTTCACCCCTCCACTTT
CDR3: CASSTGTGTSPLHF

V: TRBV30
D: NA
size: NA
J: TRBJ1-6
DNA: TGTGCCTGGGACCAGGGTTTTAATTCACCCCTCCACTTT
CDR3: CAWDQGFNSPLHF

V: TRBV28
D: TRBD1
size: many
J: TRBJ1-4
DNA: TGTGCCAGCAGTTTTGAACAGGGGGACGAAAAACTGTTTTTT
CDR3: CASSFEQGDEKLFF

V: TRBV7-9
D: NA
size: NA
J: TRBJ2-7
DNA: TGTGCCAGCAGCATTCGGACAGTGGGCACCTACGAGCAGTACTTC
CDR3: CASSIRTVGTYEQYF

V: TRBV7-2
D: TRBD1
size: many
J: TRBJ1-1
DNA: TGTGCCAGCTCCGGACAGGGCGACACTGAAGCTTTCTTT
CDR3: CASSGQGDTEAFF

V: TRBV28
D: TRBD1
size: NA
J: TRBJ2-7
DNA: TGTGCCAGCAGTTTATCCCCGACAGGGGCCTACGAGCAGTACTTC
CDR3: CASSLSPTGAYEQYF

V: TRBV7-2
D: TRBD2
size: once
J: TRBJ2-7
DNA: TGTGCCAGCAGCCGGGGACTAGCGGGAGGGAGGAACAACGAGCAGTACTTC
CDR3: CASSRGLAGGRNNEQYF

V: TRBV3-1
D: NA
size: NA
J: TRBJ2-5
DNA: TGTGCCAGCAGCCACACAGGGTTTGGGGAGACCCAGTACTTC
CDR3: CASSHTGFGETQYF

V: TRBV12-5
D: TRBD1
size: many
J: TRBJ1-5
DNA: TGTGCTAGTGGTCTCAGTTACAGGGGATCGCGGCAGCCCCAGCATTTT
CDR3: CASGLSYRGSRQPQHF

V: TRBV20-1
D: NA
size: NA
J: TRBJ2-3
DNA: TGCAGTGCTAGTTTGGAATCTAGCACAGATACGCAGTATTTT
CDR3: CSASLESSTDTQYF

V: TRBV6-2/TRBV6-3
D: NA
size: NA
J: TRBJ2-7
DNA: TGTGCCAGCAATGAATTTTTCGGAACGGCCACCTACGAGCAGTACTTC
CDR3: CASNEFFGTATYEQYF

V: TRBV12-3/TRBV12-4
D: NA
size: NA
J: TRBJ2-1
DNA: TGTGCCAGCAGTTTAGAGAAAAGCAATAGCGGCTCCTACAATGAGCAGTTCTTC
CDR3: CASSLEKSNSGSYNEQFF

V: TRBV7-2
D: NA
size: NA
J: TRBJ2-7
DNA: TGTGCCAGCAGCCTGGGGGTTACCGCCGACGAGCAGTACTTC
CDR3: CASSLGVTADEQYF

V: TRBV7-9
D: NA
size: NA
J: TRBJ1-6
DNA: TGTGCCAGCAGCTTTTCGTCCGCCTATAATTCACCCCTCCACTTT
CDR3: CASSFSSAYNSPLHF

V: TRBV2
D: NA
size: many
J: TRBJ1-5
DNA: TGTGCCAGCAGCGCCGACAGCTATAGCAATCAGCCCCAGCATTTT
CDR3: CASSADSYSNQPQHF

V: TRBV28
D: TRBD1
size: many
J: TRBJ2-7
DNA: TGTGCCAGCAGTCCCCCTTGGGACAGAACCTACGAGCAGTACTTC
CDR3: CASSPPWDRTYEQYF

V: TRBV29-1
D: NA
size: many
J: TRBJ2-2
DNA: TGCAGCGTTGAAGCACGCCGGGACGGGAACACCGGGGAGCTGTTTTTT
CDR3: CSVEARRDGNTGELFF

V: TRBV5-1
D: NA
size: few
J: TRBJ1-1
DNA: TGCGCCAGCAGTGTGGTCATGAACACTGAAGCTTTCTTT
CDR3: CASSVVMNTEAFF

V: TRBV28
D: NA
size: many
J: TRBJ1-4
DNA: TGTGCCAGCAGTCAGGACGGGGTGGCTGAAAAACTGTTTTTT
CDR3: CASSQDGVAEKLFF

V: TRBV29-1
D: NA
size: few
J: TRBJ2-2
DNA: TGCAGCGCTACAGGGGGACTAGTCACCGGGGAGCTGTTTTTT
CDR3: CSATGGLVTGELFF

V: TRBV7-2
D: NA
size: few
J: TRBJ1-3
DNA: TGTGCCAGCAGCTCTACCCGATCATCTGGAAACACCATATATTTT
CDR3: CASSSTRSSGNTIYF

V: TRBV28
D: TRBD1
size: NA
J: TRBJ2-2
DNA: TGTGCCAGCAGCACCGGGACAGGGGGCGGCGGGGAGCTGTTTTTT
CDR3: CASSTGTGGGGELFF

V: TRBV10-3
D: TRBD1
size: NA
J: TRBJ2-2
DNA: TGTGCCATCAATCCCCAGAAAACAGGGGGCTACACGAACACCGGGGAGCTGTTTTTT
CDR3: CAINPQKTGGYTNTGELFF

V: TRBV5-5
D: NA
size: once
J: TRBJ1-1
DNA: TGTGCCAGCAGCTTTTACAGTCAGAACACTGAAGCTTTCTTT
CDR3: CASSFYSQNTEAFF